A selection of T cell receptor beta chains follows, all from one sample in a study of Graves' ophthalmopathy and Graves' hyperthyroidism. TCRdb re-analysed the multiplex PCR reads in MiXCR, keeping a single row per CDR3 protein. The sample has about 700,000 distinct CDR3 sequences, 40% seen once; the top ten hold 44%. Sequenced sample: peripheral blood. The receptors were gathered from an adult man with Graves' ophthalmopathy. The CDR3 runs from the conserved cysteine through the conserved F or W. Fields, in order: V gene, D gene, clone size, J gene, CDR3 protein, CDR3 DNA. A D gene is named only where the DNA matches it firmly. Size values are once, few and many counts, or a class for expanded clones, and some rows have none.

TRBV6-4	NA	few	TRBJ2-6	CASSRPGHSGANVLTF	TGTGCCAGCAGCCGGCCGGGACACTCTGGGGCCAACGTCCTGACTTTC
TRBV20-1	NA	few	TRBJ1-6	CSARRLGQGNSPLHF	TGCAGTGCTAGGAGGCTGGGCCAGGGTAATTCACCCCTCCACTTT
TRBV20-1	TRBD1	NA	TRBJ1-6	CSAQPGQGINSPLHF	TGCAGTGCTCAACCTGGACAGGGGATCAATTCACCCCTCCACTTT
TRBV20-1	NA	NA	TRBJ2-7	CSAQDRPPYEQYF	TGCAGTGCCCAGGACCGGCCCCCCTACGAGCAGTACTTC
TRBV5-6	TRBD1	once	TRBJ1-5	CASSAGTGDSNQPQHF	TGTGCCAGCAGTGCCGGGACAGGTGATAGCAATCAGCCCCAGCATTTT
TRBV12-3/TRBV12-4	NA	few	TRBJ1-2	CASSPRGSLYGYTF	TGTGCCAGCAGTCCTCGTGGCAGCCTCTATGGCTACACCTTC
TRBV20-1	NA	NA	TRBJ2-5	CSAISETQYF	TGCAGTGCCATTAGCGAGACCCAGTACTTC
TRBV10-2	TRBD1	NA	TRBJ1-1	CASSDRDSNTEAFF	TGCGCCAGCAGTGACCGGGACAGCAACACTGAAGCTTTCTTT
TRBV7-3	TRBD1	NA	TRBJ2-2	CASSSDRRSGELFF	TGTGCCAGCAGCTCGGACAGGAGATCTGGGGAGCTGTTTTTT
TRBV5-5	NA	NA	TRBJ1-1	CASSLKGRDTEAFF	TGTGCCAGCAGCTTAAAGGGGAGGGACACTGAAGCTTTCTTT
TRBV14	NA	once	TRBJ1-4	CAWSPQGVDEKLFF	TGTGCCTGGAGCCCACAGGGAGTCGATGAAAAACTGTTTTTT
TRBV6-6	NA	few	TRBJ2-5	CASRAGVKTQYF	TGTGCCAGCAGGGCAGGCGTAAAGACCCAGTACTTC
TRBV20-1	NA	few	TRBJ1-5	CSARVGGGFDQPQHF	TGCAGTGCTAGAGTAGGAGGGGGGTTCGATCAGCCCCAGCATTTT
TRBV7-9	NA	NA	TRBJ2-7	CASSLIPTEQYF	TGTGCCAGCAGCTTGATACCGACCGAGCAGTACTTC
TRBV29-1	NA	many	TRBJ2-2	CSVDPLASGELFF	TGCAGCGTTGACCCCCTAGCGTCCGGGGAGCTGTTTTTT
TRBV2	NA	NA	TRBJ2-5	CASSYSPETQYF	TGTGCCAGCAGTTACTCTCCAGAGACCCAGTACTTC
TRBV7-2	TRBD2	NA	TRBJ2-3	CASSLAAGGLDTQYF	TGTGCCAGCAGCTTAGCGGCGGGAGGCCTAGATACGCAGTATTTT
TRBV7-2	TRBD1	many	TRBJ1-4	CASSLPAGGREKLFF	TGTGCCAGCAGCTTACCGGCAGGGGGAAGAGAAAAACTGTTTTTT
TRBV5-4	NA	few	TRBJ1-2	CASSPSGRVTTGYTF	TGTGCCAGCAGCCCCTCGGGGAGAGTGACTACTGGCTACACCTTC
TRBV19	TRBD1	few	TRBJ2-7	CASNTPGQGTDEQYF	TGTGCCAGTAACACCCCGGGACAGGGAACGGACGAGCAGTACTTC
TRBV25-1	NA	NA	TRBJ1-2	CASSERIFYGYTF	TGTGCCAGCAGTGAAAGGATCTTCTATGGCTACACCTTC
TRBV7-2	TRBD1	many	TRBJ2-2	CASSRNAGGVNTGELFF	TGTGCCAGCAGCCGGAACGCAGGGGGCGTAAACACCGGGGAGCTGTTTTTT
TRBV20-1	TRBD1	NA	TRBJ2-5	CSAANRGETQYF	TGCAGTGCCGCCAACAGGGGGGAGACCCAGTACTTC
TRBV7-9	NA	many	TRBJ2-7	CASSLDAYEQYF	TGTGCCAGCAGCCTTGATGCGTACGAGCAGTACTTC
TRBV15	TRBD1	NA	TRBJ1-4	CATSRGDRGLEKLFF	TGTGCCACCAGCAGAGGGGACAGGGGCTTGGAAAAACTGTTTTTT
TRBV29-1	NA	many	TRBJ1-2	CSVEVGEVGPANYGYTF	TGCAGCGTTGAAGTGGGAGAAGTCGGACCGGCTAACTATGGCTACACCTTC
TRBV11-2	NA	NA	TRBJ2-5	CASSSQRVGGQETQYF	TGTGCCAGCAGCTCCCAGAGGGTGGGGGGCCAAGAGACCCAGTACTTC
TRBV7-2	NA	NA	TRBJ1-1	CASHEDGEAFF	TGTGCCAGCCACGAGGACGGTGAAGCTTTCTTT
TRBV10-3	TRBD1	many	TRBJ2-2	CAISDGTAGELFF	TGTGCCATCAGTGATGGGACAGCCGGGGAGCTGTTTTTT
TRBV7-9	TRBD1	many	TRBJ1-2	CASSLAGGDGYTF	TGTGCCAGCAGCTTAGCAGGGGGCGATGGCTACACCTTC
TRBV10-3	TRBD1	many	TRBJ2-5	CAISESTGVKRSQYF	TGTGCCATCAGTGAGTCCACAGGGGTGAAGAGAAGTCAGTACTTC
TRBV5-1	NA	NA	TRBJ2-3	CASRRGTDTQYF	TGCGCCAGCCGTAGGGGGACAGATACGCAGTATTTT
TRBV11-1	NA	few	TRBJ2-7	CASSSPRGGKYEQYF	TGTGCCAGCAGCTCACCTCGAGGGGGTAAATACGAGCAGTACTTC
TRBV7-6	NA	many	TRBJ1-1	CASSLRVRDEAFF	TGTGCCAGCAGCTTAAGGGTAAGAGATGAAGCTTTCTTT
TRBV2	TRBD1	many	TRBJ1-4	CASRETTRTGDEKLFF	TGTGCCAGCAGGGAGACTACGAGGACAGGGGATGAAAAACTGTTTTTT
TRBV7-2	TRBD1	once	TRBJ1-5	CASSLVGQGYEHF	TGTGCCAGCAGCTTAGTGGGACAGGGCTACGAGCATTTT
TRBV9	NA	NA	TRBJ1-3	CASSVLGGGTGNTIYF	TGTGCCAGCAGCGTATTGGGGGGGGGGACTGGAAACACCATATATTTT
TRBV10-3	NA	many	TRBJ2-7	CAISEDGTYEQYF	TGTGCCATCAGCGAGGACGGGACCTACGAGCAGTACTTC
TRBV2	NA	NA	TRBJ1-2	CASDHPYGYTF	TGTGCCAGCGACCACCCCTATGGCTACACCTTC
TRBV5-1	NA	NA	TRBJ2-5	CASSRDGPGETQYF	TGCGCCAGCAGCCGGGACGGGCCGGGGGAGACCCAGTACTTC
TRBV7-9	NA	NA	TRBJ1-5	CASSRQNQPQHF	TGTGCCAGCAGCAGACAGAATCAGCCCCAGCATTTT
TRBV11-1	TRBD1	few	TRBJ2-5	CASSRDREREETQYF	TGTGCCAGCAGCCGGGACAGGGAACGGGAAGAGACCCAGTACTTC
TRBV7-2	NA	NA	TRBJ2-7	CASSRTGHSSYEQYF	TGTGCCAGCAGCCGCACAGGGCATAGCTCCTACGAGCAGTACTTC
TRBV7-3	TRBD2	NA	TRBJ2-7	CASSFLRLAPNLTSSYEQYF	TGTGCCAGCAGCTTTCTTAGACTAGCGCCGAACTTAACGAGCTCCTACGAGCAGTACTTC
TRBV12-3/TRBV12-4	TRBD1	few	TRBJ1-2	CASRETGDYGYTF	TGTGCCAGCAGGGAGACAGGGGATTATGGCTACACCTTC
TRBV7-7	NA	NA	TRBJ2-7	CASSRESGLSYEQYF	TGTGCTAGCAGCAGAGAGTCGGGGCTCTCCTACGAGCAGTACTTC
TRBV15	TRBD1	NA	TRBJ1-2	CATSSPGGGYGYTF	TGTGCCACCAGCAGCCCAGGGGGAGGCTATGGCTACACCTTC
TRBV2	TRBD1	NA	TRBJ2-5	CASSPGTGQYQETQYF	TGTGCCAGCAGTCCTGGGACAGGGCAGTACCAAGAGACCCAGTACTTC
TRBV9	NA	NA	TRBJ1-2	CASSVVAGSHYGCTF	TGTGCCAGCAGCGTAGTGGCAGGGTCCCACTATGGCTGCACCTTC
TRBV11-1	TRBD1	NA	TRBJ1-4	CASSSRFGTVNEKLVF	TGTGCCAGCAGCTCGCGTTTCGGGACAGTCAATGAAAAACTGGTTTTT
TRBV6-5	NA	NA	TRBJ1-1	CASSYLGTEAFF	TGTGCCAGCAGTTACCTGGGCACTGAAGCTTTCTTT
TRBV29-1	NA	NA	TRBJ1-1	CSVDRSFGMNTEAFF	TGCAGCGTTGACCGAAGCTTCGGCATGAACACTGAAGCTTTCTTT
TRBV4-3	NA	few	TRBJ2-7	CASSPRTEYEQYF	TGCGCCAGCAGCCCCCGGACTGAGTACGAGCAGTACTTC
TRBV25-1	TRBD1	NA	TRBJ1-3	CAGTGNSGNTIYF	TGTGCCGGGACAGGAAACTCTGGAAACACCATATATTTT
TRBV29-1	TRBD2	NA	TRBJ2-5	CSVSSGLARETQYF	TGCAGCGTTTCCTCGGGACTAGCGCGAGAGACCCAGTACTTC